This T cell receptor beta chain was captured in a study of metastatic and nonmetastatic thyroid tumors. TCRdb re-called the PCR reads with MiXCR. Among 15,000 to 20,000 clones, about a sixth were seen once, and the ten largest hold around a sixth. The CDR3 has 14 residues. Trimming removed 3 bases from V and 4 bases from J, with 13 bases in between. Germline V gene lookup returns CDR1 MNHEY and CDR2 SMNVEV (reference sequence). Each patient went into thyroid surgery without having received any treatment. This clone was picked up a small number of times. Its antigen is still unknown. Study findings and constraints: In both blood and tumor samples, TCR beta diversity was reported significantly higher for malignant than benign nodules.

The material sequenced was blood. The genes are TRBV27 and TRBJ2-7; D gene ambiguous. The TCR sequence derives from a female donor with papillary thyroid cancer or a benign thyroid nodule (not recorded which). Some clones in this sample may be carry-over from other donors' samples. The CDR3 DNA reads as TGTGCCAGCAGTTTCGCCGGCCCCATTTACGAGCAGTACTTC. Its translation: CASSFAGPIYEQYF.